These T cell receptor beta chains were read from a single sample in a study of human T cells and chemical hapten exposure. One entry per CDR3 protein, called by TCRdb with MiXCR from the RACE reads. The sample has tens of thousands of distinct CDR3 sequences, around 7.8% seen once. Source: whole blood, taken in connection with sensitization to the hapten diphenylcyclopropenone (DPC). These receptor sequences come from a woman in her twenties or thirties with alopecia areata. Some clones in this sample may be carry-over from other donors' samples. The CDR3 runs from the conserved cysteine through the conserved F or W. The D gene is left open where the match is weak. Clone size is shown for a subset of rows, as once, few, many or a class of expanded clone.

>TRBJ1-5|.|few|TRBV20-1
TGCAGTGCTAGAGATCGGCCGGGTTCCAATCAGCCCCAGCATTTT
CSARDRPGSNQPQHF
>TRBJ2-1|.|.|TRBV10-3
TGTGCCATCAGTGGAAGAAGAGTGAGCTCCTACAATGAGCAGTTCTTC
CAISGRRVSSYNEQFF
>TRBJ1-4|TRBD1|many|TRBV2
TGTGCCAGCAGGCTACAGGGGGTTGGCGAAAAACTGTTTTTT
CASRLQGVGEKLFF
>TRBJ2-5|.|.|TRBV7-2
TGTGCCAGCAGCCCGACGGCTATAGCGGCCCAAGAGACCCAGTACTTC
CASSPTAIAAQETQYF
>TRBJ2-7|.|many|TRBV15
TGTGCCACCAGCAGAGTGATGACTGCGAGTGAGCAGTACTTC
CATSRVMTASEQYF
>TRBJ1-2|.|.|TRBV29-1
TGCAGCGTTGATGGAGACACCCGCAGCTATGGCTACACCTTC
CSVDGDTRSYGYTF
>TRBJ2-3|.|many|TRBV20-1
TGCAGTGCCCCCCCGGGATCCAGCACAGATACGCAGTATTTT
CSAPPGSSTDTQYF
>TRBJ2-3|.|many|TRBV18
TGTGCCAGCTCACCAGGAGCAGATACGCAGTATTTT
CASSPGADTQYF
>TRBJ2-3|.|many|TRBV2
TGTGCCAGCAGTGAAATCGGCACAGATACGCAGTATTTT
CASSEIGTDTQYF
>TRBJ2-2|TRBD1|.|TRBV7-9
TGTGCCAGCAGCGAACGTCTCCAGGGGGCGGACGGGGAGCTGTTTTTT
CASSERLQGADGELFF
>TRBJ2-1|.|.|TRBV29-1
TGCAGCGCCGAGAGGGATTCCGCCTACAATGAGCAGTTCTTC
CSAERDSAYNEQFF
>TRBJ1-1|.|.|TRBV5-4
TGTGCCAGCAGGGAGGGTTCTCAGAACACTGAAGCTTTCTTT
CASREGSQNTEAFF
>TRBJ1-1|.|many|TRBV29-1
TGCAGCTCCCCCACGGAGGGAAACACTGAAGCTTTCTTT
CSSPTEGNTEAFF
>TRBJ2-7|TRBD1|few|TRBV25-1
TGTGCCAGCAGTGGACAACTGGTGACAGGGGTCTACGAGCAGTACTTC
CASSGQLVTGVYEQYF
>TRBJ2-4|TRBD2|few|TRBV4-2
TGTGCCAGCAGCCGCAGCGGGGTGGGGGCCAAAAACATTCAGTACTTC
CASSRSGVGAKNIQYF
>TRBJ2-5|.|few|TRBV7-2
TGTGCCAGCAGCTTAGCTCCTTCCGGAGCTCAAGAGACCCAGTACTTC
CASSLAPSGAQETQYF
>TRBJ2-6|TRBD2|.|TRBV6-1
TGTGCCAGCCGCGACGGGGGGGCATCTGGGGCCAACGTCCTGACTTTC
CASRDGGASGANVLTF
>TRBJ1-1|TRBD1|.|TRBV28
TGTGCCAGCAGTTCCCAGGGGGGGGGTGGAAACACTGAAGCTTTCTTT
CASSSQGGGGNTEAFF
>TRBJ2-5|TRBD2|.|TRBV7-9
TGTGCCAGCACCGAAGCGTGGGCTAGCGGGGGGCAAGAGACCCAGTACTTC
CASTEAWASGGQETQYF
>TRBJ2-7|TRBD1|.|TRBV6-6
TGTGCCAGCAGTTACTCGGGACAGGGCTACGAGCAGTACTTC
CASSYSGQGYEQYF
>TRBJ1-3|.|many|TRBV7-2
TGTGCCAGCAGCTTAGTTCCCGGGCCGTACACCATATATTTT
CASSLVPGPYTIYF
>TRBJ1-1|.|few|TRBV6-1
TGTGCCAGCAGTGTCGATGGGCTAAAGGACGCGAACACTGAAGCTTTCTTT
CASSVDGLKDANTEAFF
>TRBJ1-1|.|.|TRBV6-1
TGTGCCAGCAGTGAAAGGGGCGGTGAAGCTTTCTTT
CASSERGGEAFF
>TRBJ1-1|.|.|TRBV18
TGTGCCAGCTCACCACCGGGGGCCACTGAAGCTTTCTTT
CASSPPGATEAFF
>TRBJ1-1|TRBD1|many|TRBV29-1
TGCAGCGTTCTTGGACAGGTGGAAACTGAAGCTTTCTTT
CSVLGQVETEAFF
>TRBJ1-5|TRBD1|few|TRBV27
TGTGCCAGCAGACCTGCTGACAGGGGCGGCAATCAGCCCCAGCATTTT
CASRPADRGGNQPQHF
>TRBJ2-6|.|many|TRBV6-5
TGTGCCAGCAGTCCAACCCTTAGCTCTGGGGCCAACGTCCTGACTTTC
CASSPTLSSGANVLTF
>TRBJ2-1|.|many|TRBV29-1
TGCAGCGTTTCAAAGGGTGAGAATGAGCAGTTCTTC
CSVSKGENEQFF
>TRBJ1-6|.|few|TRBV7-9
TGTGCCAGCAGCTTACTGGCCGAAAATTCACCCCTCCACTTT
CASSLLAENSPLHF
>TRBJ2-7|.|many|TRBV7-8
TGTGCCAGCAGCCGGGTGGAGGGGGGGACCTACGAGCAGTACTTC
CASSRVEGGTYEQYF
>TRBJ1-1|.|.|TRBV30
TGTGCCTGGGGACAGAACACTGAAGCTTTCTTT
CAWGQNTEAFF
>TRBJ2-5|TRBD2|many|TRBV10-3
TGTGCCACTCTTAGCGGGGGGGCTCTGGCGACCCAGTACTTC
CATLSGGALATQYF
>TRBJ2-7|TRBD2|few|TRBV7-2
TGTGCCAGCAGCTTAAGCGGCGGGGGTCAAATCTACGAGCAGTACTTC
CASSLSGGGQIYEQYF
>TRBJ1-1|.|once|TRBV12-3/TRBV12-4
TGTGCCAGCAGTTTAAGGGGGGCTAACAGTGAAGCTTTCTTT
CASSLRGANSEAFF
>TRBJ1-2|TRBD1|many|TRBV20-1
TGCAGTGCTAGGGGACAGGGGGTCTCTAACTATGGCTACACCTTC
CSARGQGVSNYGYTF
>TRBJ1-5|.|many|TRBV6-6
TGTGCCAGCAGTTTCGGTCTCGGTCAGCCCCAGCATTTT
CASSFGLGQPQHF
>TRBJ2-2|TRBD2|.|TRBV3-1
TGTGCCAGCAGTACTAGACTAGCGGGCAAGAACACCGGGGAGCTGTTTTTT
CASSTRLAGKNTGELFF
>TRBJ2-5|TRBD2|many|TRBV6-2/TRBV6-3
TGTGCCAGCAGTAAGCCGGGACTAGCGGGGCCAGGAGAGACCCAGTACTTC
CASSKPGLAGPGETQYF
>TRBJ1-5|.|.|TRBV10-3
TGTGCCATCAGTGCCGGGAAGAGCAATCAGCCCCAGCATTTT
CAISAGKSNQPQHF
>TRBJ1-1|.|few|TRBV3-1
TGTGCCAGCAGCAGAGACTGTAACACTGAAGCTTTCTTT
CASSRDCNTEAFF
>TRBJ2-5|.|many|TRBV20-1
TGCAGTGGTAGTGGGGGGTACCAAGAGACCCAGTACTTC
CSGSGGYQETQYF
>TRBJ2-7|TRBD1|.|TRBV10-3
TGTGCCATCAGCGATGGACAGGCTAACTCCTACGAGCAGTACTTC
CAISDGQANSYEQYF
>TRBJ2-1|TRBD2|.|TRBV12-3/TRBV12-4
TGTGCCAGCAGGGACTCGACTGAGCGGGGGAGGGCGGAGTTCTTC
CASRDSTERGRAEFF
>TRBJ1-1|TRBD1|.|TRBV7-9
TGTGCCAGCAGTCCTAGACAGGGGCCGAACACTGAAGCTTTCTTT
CASSPRQGPNTEAFF
>TRBJ1-1|.|many|TRBV12-3/TRBV12-4
TGTGCCAGCACCTCTCAGGGCATAGCTGAAGCTTTCTTT
CASTSQGIAEAFF
>TRBJ2-4|TRBD2|many|TRBV7-9
TGTGCTAGCAGCGGGGGGGCAAACATTCAGTACTTC
CASSGGANIQYF
>TRBJ1-1|.|few|TRBV29-1
TGCAGCGTTGAAGATGGTGGTGAAGCTTTCTTT
CSVEDGGEAFF
>TRBJ2-1|TRBD1|many|TRBV27
TGTGCCAGCAGTTTCGGGGACAGGGGTCCCAATGAGCAGTTCTTC
CASSFGDRGPNEQFF
>TRBJ1-1|.|many|TRBV18
TGTGCCAGCTCACCACCAGGGCGGACGAACACTGAAGCTTTCTTT
CASSPPGRTNTEAFF
>TRBJ1-1|.|many|TRBV11-1
TGTGCCAGCAGCCCGGATCTCACGAACGCTGAAGCTTTCTTT
CASSPDLTNAEAFF